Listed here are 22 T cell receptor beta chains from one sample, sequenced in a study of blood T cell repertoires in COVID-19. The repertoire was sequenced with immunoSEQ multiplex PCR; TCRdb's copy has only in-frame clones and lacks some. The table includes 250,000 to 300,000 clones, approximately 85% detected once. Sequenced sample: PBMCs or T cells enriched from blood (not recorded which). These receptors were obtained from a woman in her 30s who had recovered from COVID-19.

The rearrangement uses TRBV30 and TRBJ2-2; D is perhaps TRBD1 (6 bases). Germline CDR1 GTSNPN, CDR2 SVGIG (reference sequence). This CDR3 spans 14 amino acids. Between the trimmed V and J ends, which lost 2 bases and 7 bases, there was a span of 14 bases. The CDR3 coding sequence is TGTGCCTGGAGTAAACAGGGCTTTGGCGGGGAGCTGTTTTTT. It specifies CAWSKQGFGGELFF.

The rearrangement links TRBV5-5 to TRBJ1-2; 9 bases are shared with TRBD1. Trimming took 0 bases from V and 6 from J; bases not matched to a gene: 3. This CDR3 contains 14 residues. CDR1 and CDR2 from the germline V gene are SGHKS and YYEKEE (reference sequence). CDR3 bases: TGTGCCAGCAGCTTGGAACAGGGGGCGCATGGCTACACCTTC. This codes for CASSLEQGAHGYTF.

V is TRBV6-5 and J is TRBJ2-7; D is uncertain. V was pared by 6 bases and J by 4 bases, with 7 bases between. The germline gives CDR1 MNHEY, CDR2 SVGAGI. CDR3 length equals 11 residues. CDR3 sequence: CASRGSYEQYF. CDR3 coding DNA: TGTGCCAGCAGGGGCTCGTACGAGCAGTACTTC.

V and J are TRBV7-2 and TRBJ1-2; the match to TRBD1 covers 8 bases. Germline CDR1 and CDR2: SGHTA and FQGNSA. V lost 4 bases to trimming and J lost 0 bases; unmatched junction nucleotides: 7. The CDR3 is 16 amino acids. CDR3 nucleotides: TGTGCCAGCAGCTGGATTGACAGGGGTCCTAACTATGGCTACACCTTC. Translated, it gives CASSWIDRGPNYGYTF.

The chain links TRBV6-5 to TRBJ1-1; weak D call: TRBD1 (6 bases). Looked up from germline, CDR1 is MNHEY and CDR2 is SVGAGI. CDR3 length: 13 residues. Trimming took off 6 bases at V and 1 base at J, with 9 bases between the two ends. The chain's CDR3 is CASSMTGNTEAFF. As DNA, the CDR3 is TGTGCCAGCAGCATGACAGGGAACACTGAAGCTTTCTTT.

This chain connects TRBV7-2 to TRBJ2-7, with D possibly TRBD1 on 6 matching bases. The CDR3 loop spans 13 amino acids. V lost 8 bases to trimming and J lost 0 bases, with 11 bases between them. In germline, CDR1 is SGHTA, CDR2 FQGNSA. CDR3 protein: CASRRTVSYEQYF. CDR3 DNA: TGTGCCAGCCGCCGGACAGTCTCCTACGAGCAGTACTTC.

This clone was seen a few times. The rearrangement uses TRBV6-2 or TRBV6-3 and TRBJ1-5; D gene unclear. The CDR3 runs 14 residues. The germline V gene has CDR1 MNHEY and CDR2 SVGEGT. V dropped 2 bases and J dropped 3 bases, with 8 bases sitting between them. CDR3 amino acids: CASSYSHLNQPQHF. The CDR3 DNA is TGTGCCAGCAGTTACAGCCACCTCAATCAGCCCCAGCATTTT.

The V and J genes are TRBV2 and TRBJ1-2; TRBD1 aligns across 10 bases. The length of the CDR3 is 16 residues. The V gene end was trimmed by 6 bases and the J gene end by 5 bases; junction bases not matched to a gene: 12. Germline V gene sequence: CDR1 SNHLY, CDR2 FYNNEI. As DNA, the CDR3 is TGTGCCAGCAGCGAGCCGACAGGGGGCGCGGGGTATGGCTACACCTTC. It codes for CASSEPTGGAGYGYTF.

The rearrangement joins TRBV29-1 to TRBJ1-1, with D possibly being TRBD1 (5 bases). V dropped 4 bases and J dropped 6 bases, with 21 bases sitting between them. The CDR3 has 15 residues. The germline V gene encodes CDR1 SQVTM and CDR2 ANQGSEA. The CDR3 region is CSVVPGGGRSAEAFF. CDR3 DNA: TGCAGCGTTGTTCCCGGCGGGGGACGATCTGCTGAAGCTTTCTTT.

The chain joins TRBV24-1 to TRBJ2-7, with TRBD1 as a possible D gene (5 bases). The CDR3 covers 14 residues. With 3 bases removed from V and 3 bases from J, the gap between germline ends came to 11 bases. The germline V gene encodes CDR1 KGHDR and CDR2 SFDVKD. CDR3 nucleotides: TGTGCCACCAGTGATGCCAGGGTCGTCTACGAGCAGTACTTC. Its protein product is CATSDARVVYEQYF.

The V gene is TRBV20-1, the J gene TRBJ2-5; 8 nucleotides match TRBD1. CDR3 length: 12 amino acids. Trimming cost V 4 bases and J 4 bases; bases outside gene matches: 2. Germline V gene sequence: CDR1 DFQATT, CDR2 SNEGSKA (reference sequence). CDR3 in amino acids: CSATDRGETQYF. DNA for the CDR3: TGCAGTGCTACTGACAGGGGAGAGACCCAGTACTTC.

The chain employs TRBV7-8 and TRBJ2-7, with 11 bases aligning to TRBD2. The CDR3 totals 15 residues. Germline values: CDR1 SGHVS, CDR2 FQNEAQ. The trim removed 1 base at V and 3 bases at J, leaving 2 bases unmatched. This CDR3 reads CASSLDLAGGYEQYF. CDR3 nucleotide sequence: TGTGCCAGCAGCTTAGATCTAGCGGGAGGCTACGAGCAGTACTTC. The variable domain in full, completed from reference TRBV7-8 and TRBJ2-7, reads GAGVSQSPRYKVAKRGQDVALRCDPISGHVSLFWYQQALGQGPEFLTYFQNEAQLDKSGLPSDRFFAERPEGSVSTLKIQRTQQEDSAVYLCASSLDLAGGYEQYFGPGTRLTVT.

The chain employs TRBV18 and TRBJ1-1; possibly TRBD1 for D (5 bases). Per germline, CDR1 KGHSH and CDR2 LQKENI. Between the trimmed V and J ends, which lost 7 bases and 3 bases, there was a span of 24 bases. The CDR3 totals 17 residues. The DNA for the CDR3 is TGTGCCAGCTTTCACGGAGGGGAATACGGAAGGGACACTGAAGCTTTCTTT. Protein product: CASFHGGEYGRDTEAFF. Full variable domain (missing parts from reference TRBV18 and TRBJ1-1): NAGVMQNPRHLVRRRGQEARLRCSPMKGHSHVYWYRQLPEEGLKFMVYLQKENIIDESGMPKERFSAEFPKEGPSILRIQQVVRGDSAAYFCASFHGGEYGRDTEAFFGQGTRLTVV.

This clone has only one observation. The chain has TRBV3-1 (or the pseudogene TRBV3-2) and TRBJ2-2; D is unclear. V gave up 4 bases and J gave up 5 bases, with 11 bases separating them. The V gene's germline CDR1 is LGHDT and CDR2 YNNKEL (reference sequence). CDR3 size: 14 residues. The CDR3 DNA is TGTGCCAGCAGCCTCAACTCCGGGACCGGGGAGCTGTTTTTT. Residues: CASSLNSGTGELFF.

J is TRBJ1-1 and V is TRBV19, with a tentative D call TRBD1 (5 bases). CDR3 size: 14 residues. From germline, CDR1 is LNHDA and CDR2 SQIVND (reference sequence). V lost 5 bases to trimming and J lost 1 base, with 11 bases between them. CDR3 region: CASSWQGRNTEAFF. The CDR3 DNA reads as TGTGCCAGTAGTTGGCAGGGCAGGAACACTGAAGCTTTCTTT.

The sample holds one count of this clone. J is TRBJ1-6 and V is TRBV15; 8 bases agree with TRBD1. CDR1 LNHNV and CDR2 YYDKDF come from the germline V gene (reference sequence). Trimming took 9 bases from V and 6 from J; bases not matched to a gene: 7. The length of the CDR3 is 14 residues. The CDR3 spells CATRRQGSNSPLHF. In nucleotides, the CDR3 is TGTGCCACGCGGAGACAGGGGTCTAATTCACCCCTCCACTTT.

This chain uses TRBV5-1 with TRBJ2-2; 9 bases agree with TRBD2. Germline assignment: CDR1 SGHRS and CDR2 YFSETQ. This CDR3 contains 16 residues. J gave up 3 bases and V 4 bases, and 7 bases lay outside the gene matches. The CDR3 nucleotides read TGCGCCAGCAGCCCCTTTAGCGGGAGTTACACCGGGGAGCTGTTTTTT. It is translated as CASSPFSGSYTGELFF.

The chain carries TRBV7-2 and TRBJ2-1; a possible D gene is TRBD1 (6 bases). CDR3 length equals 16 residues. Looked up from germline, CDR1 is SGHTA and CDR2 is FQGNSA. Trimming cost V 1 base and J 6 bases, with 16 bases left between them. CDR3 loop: CASSLVGGYGRNEQFF. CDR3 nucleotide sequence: TGTGCCAGCAGCTTAGTAGGGGGATACGGGCGCAATGAGCAGTTCTTC. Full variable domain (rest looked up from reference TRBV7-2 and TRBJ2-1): GAGVSQSPSNKVTEKGKDVELRCDPISGHTALYWYRQSLGQGLEFLIYFQGNSAPDKSGLPSDRFSAERTGGSVSTLTIQRTQQEDSAVYLCASSLVGGYGRNEQFFGPGTRLTVL.

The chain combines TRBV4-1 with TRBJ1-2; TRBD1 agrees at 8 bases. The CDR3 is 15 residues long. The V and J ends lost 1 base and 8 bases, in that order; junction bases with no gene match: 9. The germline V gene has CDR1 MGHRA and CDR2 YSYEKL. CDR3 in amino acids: CASSQGQGPRSGYTF. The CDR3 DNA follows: TGCGCCAGCAGCCAAGGACAGGGGCCGCGGTCAGGCTACACCTTC.

CDR3 in amino acids: CASSPRQGSGNTIYF. CDR3 DNA: TGTGCCAGCTCACCGCGACAGGGCTCTGGAAACACCATATATTTT. The chain has TRBV18 and TRBJ1-3, with 7 bases identical to TRBD1. V dropped 3 bases and J dropped 0; count of bases not matched to a gene: 2. The CDR3 is 15 residues long. CDR1 is KGHSH, CDR2 LQKENI, per germline. The entire variable domain, with the rest obtained from reference TRBV18 and TRBJ1-3, is as follows: NAGVMQNPRHLVRRRGQEARLRCSPMKGHSHVYWYRQLPEEGLKFMVYLQKENIIDESGMPKERFSAEFPKEGPSILRIQQVVRGDSAAYFCASSPRQGSGNTIYFGEGSWLTVV.

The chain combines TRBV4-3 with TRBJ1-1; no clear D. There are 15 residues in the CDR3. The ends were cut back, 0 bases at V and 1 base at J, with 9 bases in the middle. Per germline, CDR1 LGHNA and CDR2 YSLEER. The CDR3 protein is CASSQETRSNTEAFF. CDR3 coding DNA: TGCGCCAGCAGCCAAGAAACGAGATCGAACACTGAAGCTTTCTTT.

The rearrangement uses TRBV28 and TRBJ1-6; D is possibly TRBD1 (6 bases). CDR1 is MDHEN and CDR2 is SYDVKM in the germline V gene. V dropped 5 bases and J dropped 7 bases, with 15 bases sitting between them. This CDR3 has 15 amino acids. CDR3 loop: CASSRTGGLNSPLHF. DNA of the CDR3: TGTGCCAGCAGTCGAACGGGGGGCCTAAATTCACCCCTCCACTTT.